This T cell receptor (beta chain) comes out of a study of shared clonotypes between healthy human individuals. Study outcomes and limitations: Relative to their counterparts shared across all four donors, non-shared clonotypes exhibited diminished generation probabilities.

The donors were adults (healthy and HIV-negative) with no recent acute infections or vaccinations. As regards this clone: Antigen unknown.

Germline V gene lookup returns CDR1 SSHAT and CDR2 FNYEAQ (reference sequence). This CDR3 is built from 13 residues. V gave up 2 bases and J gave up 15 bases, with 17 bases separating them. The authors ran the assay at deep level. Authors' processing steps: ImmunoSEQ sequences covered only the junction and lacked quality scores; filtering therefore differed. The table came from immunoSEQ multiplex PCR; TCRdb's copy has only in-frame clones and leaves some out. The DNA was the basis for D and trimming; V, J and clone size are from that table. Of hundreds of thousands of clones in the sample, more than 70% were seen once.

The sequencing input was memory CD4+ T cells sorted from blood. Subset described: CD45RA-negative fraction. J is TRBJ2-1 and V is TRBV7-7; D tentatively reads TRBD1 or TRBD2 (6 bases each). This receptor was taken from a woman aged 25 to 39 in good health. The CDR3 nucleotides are TGTGCCAGCAGCTTAAGTGAGGGGGGACCCGTGTTCTTC. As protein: CASSLSEGGPVFF.